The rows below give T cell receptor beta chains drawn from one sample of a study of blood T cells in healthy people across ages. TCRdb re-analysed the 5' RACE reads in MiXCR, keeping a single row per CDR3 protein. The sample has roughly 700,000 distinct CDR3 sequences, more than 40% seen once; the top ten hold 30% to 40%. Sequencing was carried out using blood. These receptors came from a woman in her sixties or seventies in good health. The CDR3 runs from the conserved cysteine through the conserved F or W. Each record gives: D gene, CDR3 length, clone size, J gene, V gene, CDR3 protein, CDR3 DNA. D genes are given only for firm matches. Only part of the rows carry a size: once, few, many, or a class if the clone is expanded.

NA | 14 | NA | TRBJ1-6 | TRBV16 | CASSQLRGDSPLHF | TGTGCCAGCAGCCAATTAAGAGGGGATTCACCCCTCCACTTT
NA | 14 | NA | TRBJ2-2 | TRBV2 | CASSVRPPPGELFF | TGTGCCAGCAGTGTACGACCCCCTCCCGGGGAGCTGTTTTTT
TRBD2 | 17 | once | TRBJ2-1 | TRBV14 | CASSQGLTSGNYNEQFF | TGTGCCAGCAGCCAGGGTCTGACTAGCGGGAATTACAATGAGCAGTTCTTC
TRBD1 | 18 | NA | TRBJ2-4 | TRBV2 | CASSRDRGSKLAKNIQYF | TGTGCCAGCAGCAGGGACAGGGGCTCTAAACTAGCCAAAAACATTCAGTACTTC
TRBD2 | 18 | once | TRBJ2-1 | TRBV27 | CASKREIYGGGGSNEQFF | TGTGCCAGCAAACGTGAAATATATGGCGGGGGGGGAAGCAATGAGCAGTTCTTC
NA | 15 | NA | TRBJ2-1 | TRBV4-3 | CASSQEEGRPTEQFF | TGCGCCAGCAGCCAAGAAGAGGGACGCCCTACAGAGCAGTTCTTC
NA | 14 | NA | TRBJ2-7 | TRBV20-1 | CSARDGGTSYEQYF | TGCAGTGCTAGAGACGGCGGGACCTCCTACGAGCAGTACTTC
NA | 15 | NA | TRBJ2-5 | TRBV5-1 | CASSLGQRVQETQYF | TGCGCCAGCAGCTTGGGGCAAAGGGTTCAAGAGACCCAGTACTTC
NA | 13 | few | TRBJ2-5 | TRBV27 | CASSNRAQETQYF | TGTGCCAGCAGCAACAGGGCTCAAGAGACCCAGTACTTC
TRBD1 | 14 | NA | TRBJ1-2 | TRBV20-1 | CSARSWDSHYGYTF | TGCAGTGCTAGATCCTGGGACAGCCACTATGGCTACACCTTC
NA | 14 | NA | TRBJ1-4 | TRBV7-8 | CASSGDGGREKLFF | TGTGCCAGCAGCGGGGACGGGGGTCGTGAAAAACTGTTTTTT
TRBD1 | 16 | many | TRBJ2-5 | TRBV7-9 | CASSAGTANLQETQYF | TGTGCCAGCAGCGCCGGGACAGCGAATTTACAAGAGACCCAGTACTTC
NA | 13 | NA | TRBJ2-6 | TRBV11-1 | CASSWLGTGVLTF | TGTGCCAGCAGTTGGCTCGGGACGGGCGTCCTGACTTTC
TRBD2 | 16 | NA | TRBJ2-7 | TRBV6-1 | CASSGLAVPSSYEQYF | TGTGCCAGCAGTGGACTAGCGGTTCCTAGCTCCTACGAGCAGTACTTC
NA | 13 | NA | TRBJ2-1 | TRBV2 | CASSEGDYNEQFF | TGTGCCAGCAGTGAGGGGGACTACAATGAGCAGTTCTTC
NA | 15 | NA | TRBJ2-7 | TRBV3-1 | CASSQEGRIIYEQYF | TGTGCCAGCAGCCAAGAAGGACGAATAATCTACGAGCAGTACTTC
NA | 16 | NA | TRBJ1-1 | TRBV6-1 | CASSEQPSVVNTEAFF | TGTGCCAGCAGTGAACAACCATCGGTGGTGAACACTGAAGCTTTCTTT
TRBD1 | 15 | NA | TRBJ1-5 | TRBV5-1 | CASSSPWDRHQPQHF | TGCGCCAGCAGCTCTCCGTGGGACAGACATCAGCCCCAGCATTTT
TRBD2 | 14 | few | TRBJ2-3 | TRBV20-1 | CSARVPSGTDTQYF | TGCAGTGCTAGAGTTCCTAGCGGGACAGATACGCAGTATTTT
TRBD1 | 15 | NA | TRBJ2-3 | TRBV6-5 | CASSRTGGVGDTQYF | TGTGCCAGCAGTAGGACAGGGGGAGTTGGAGATACGCAGTATTTT
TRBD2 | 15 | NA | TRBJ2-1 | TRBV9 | CASSVELARINEQFF | TGTGCCAGCAGCGTAGAACTAGCGAGAATTAATGAGCAGTTCTTC
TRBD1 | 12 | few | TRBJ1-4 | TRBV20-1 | CSAPDRVEKLFF | TGCAGTGCGCCCGACAGGGTTGAAAAACTGTTTTTT
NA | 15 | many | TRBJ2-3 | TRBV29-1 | CSVEDLWEITDTQYF | TGCAGCGTTGAAGATCTTTGGGAAATCACAGATACGCAGTATTTT
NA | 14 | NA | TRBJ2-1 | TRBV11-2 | CASSSTGRNNEQFF | TGTGCCAGCAGCTCCACTGGGCGTAACAATGAGCAGTTCTTC
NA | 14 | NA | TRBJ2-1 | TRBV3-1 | CASSQDWGYNEQFF | TGTGCCAGCAGCCAAGATTGGGGGTACAATGAGCAGTTCTTC
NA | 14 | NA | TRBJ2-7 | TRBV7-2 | CASSLVQAYYEQYF | TGTGCCAGCAGCTTAGTACAGGCGTACTACGAGCAGTACTTC
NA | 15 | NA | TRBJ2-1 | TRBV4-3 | CASSQTWGSYNEQFF | TGCGCCAGCAGCCAGACGTGGGGCTCCTACAATGAGCAGTTCTTC
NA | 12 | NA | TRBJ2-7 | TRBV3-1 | CASSQIGYEQYF | TGTGCCAGCAGCCAAATCGGTTACGAGCAGTACTTC
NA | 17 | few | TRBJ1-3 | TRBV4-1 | CASSQERGRGSGNTIYF | TGCGCCAGCAGCCAAGAGCGAGGAAGGGGTTCTGGAAACACCATATATTTT
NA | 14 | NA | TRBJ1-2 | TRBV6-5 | CANSYAPQNYGYTF | TGTGCCAACAGTTACGCTCCCCAGAACTATGGCTACACCTTC
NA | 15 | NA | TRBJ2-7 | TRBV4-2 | CASSQSRLVFNEQYF | TGTGCCAGCAGCCAATCGCGGTTGGTCTTTAACGAGCAGTACTTC
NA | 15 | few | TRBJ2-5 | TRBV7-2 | CASSSVRAVQETQYF | TGTGCCAGCAGCTCAGTCCGGGCCGTCCAAGAGACCCAGTACTTC
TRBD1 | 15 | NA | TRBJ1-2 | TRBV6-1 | CASRSPGQDNYGYTF | TGTGCCAGCAGGTCGCCGGGACAGGATAACTATGGCTACACCTTC
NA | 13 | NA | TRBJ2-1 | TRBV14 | CASSLTFRGEQFF | TGTGCCAGCAGCCTGACTTTTCGCGGGGAGCAGTTCTTC
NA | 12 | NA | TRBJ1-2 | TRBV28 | CASSRVGDGYTF | TGTGCCAGCAGCCGGGTCGGGGATGGCTACACCTTC
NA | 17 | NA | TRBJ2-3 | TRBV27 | CASSPNLSGSSTDTQYF | TGTGCCAGCAGTCCCAACCTAAGCGGCTCTAGCACAGATACGCAGTATTTT
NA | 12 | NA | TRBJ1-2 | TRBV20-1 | CSATQPNYGYTF | TGCAGTGCTACTCAACCCAACTATGGCTACACCTTC
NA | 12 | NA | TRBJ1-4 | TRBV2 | CASKRGYEKLFF | TGTGCCAGCAAAAGGGGCTATGAAAAACTGTTTTTT
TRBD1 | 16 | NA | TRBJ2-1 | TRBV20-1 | CSATAPGTARGDEQFF | TGCAGTGCTACCGCACCCGGGACAGCTCGCGGTGATGAGCAGTTCTTC